This TCR beta chain stems from a study of monozygotic twins with inflammatory bowel disease. Study results and caveats: Among patients, repertoires may have gained variability from differing immunosuppressive treatments.

The germline CDR1 and CDR2 sequences are LGHDT and YNNKEL (reference sequence). There are 12 residues in the CDR3. It was around 3.5 ug of total RNA that each TCR library used. TCRdb processed the 5' RACE reads again and assigns one entry to each CDR3 protein, with no DNA. Recorded for this sample: about 380,000 distinct CDR3 sequences. Total RNA was isolated from whole blood without T cell sorting. Concerning this clonotype: Its antigen remains unidentified.

The sequence derives from a human donor with ulcerative colitis or Crohn's disease, or a healthy co-twin of an affected twin (not recorded which). The genes are TRBV3-1 and TRBJ2-7; checking the TCRdb D call of TRBD1 is not possible without DNA. Input material: blood. The CDR3 loop reads CASSPGTAEQYF.